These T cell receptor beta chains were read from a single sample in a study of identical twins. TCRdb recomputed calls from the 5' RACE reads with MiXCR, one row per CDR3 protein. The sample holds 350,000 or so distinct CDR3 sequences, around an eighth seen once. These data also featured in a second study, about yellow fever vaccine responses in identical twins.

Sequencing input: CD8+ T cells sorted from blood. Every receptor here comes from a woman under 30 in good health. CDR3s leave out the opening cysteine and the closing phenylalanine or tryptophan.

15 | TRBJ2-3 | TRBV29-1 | SVEGTDQPESTDTQY
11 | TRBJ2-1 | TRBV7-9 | ASSFVVDNEQF
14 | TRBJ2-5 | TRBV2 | ASSDNRPVTQETQY
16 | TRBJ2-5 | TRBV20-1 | SARGQVGVAGPEETQY
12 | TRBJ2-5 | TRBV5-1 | ASSFVLAKETQY
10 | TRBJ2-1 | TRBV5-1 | ASSLEDRFQF
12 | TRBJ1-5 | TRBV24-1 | ATSGDISNQPQH
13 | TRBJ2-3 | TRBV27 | ASGIGRLLRDTQY
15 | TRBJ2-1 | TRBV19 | ASSIGSGRSPYNEQF
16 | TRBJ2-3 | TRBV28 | ASSFTLGPISSTDTQY
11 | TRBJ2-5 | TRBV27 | ASSRSYQETQY
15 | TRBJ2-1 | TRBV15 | ATSGGWDPTSYNEQF
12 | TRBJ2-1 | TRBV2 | ASPLAGGQNEQF
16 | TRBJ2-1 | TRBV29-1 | SVEDRGLADTSYNEQF
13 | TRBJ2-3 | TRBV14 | ASSGRASRTDTQY
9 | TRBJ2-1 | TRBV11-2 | TSGRGNEQF